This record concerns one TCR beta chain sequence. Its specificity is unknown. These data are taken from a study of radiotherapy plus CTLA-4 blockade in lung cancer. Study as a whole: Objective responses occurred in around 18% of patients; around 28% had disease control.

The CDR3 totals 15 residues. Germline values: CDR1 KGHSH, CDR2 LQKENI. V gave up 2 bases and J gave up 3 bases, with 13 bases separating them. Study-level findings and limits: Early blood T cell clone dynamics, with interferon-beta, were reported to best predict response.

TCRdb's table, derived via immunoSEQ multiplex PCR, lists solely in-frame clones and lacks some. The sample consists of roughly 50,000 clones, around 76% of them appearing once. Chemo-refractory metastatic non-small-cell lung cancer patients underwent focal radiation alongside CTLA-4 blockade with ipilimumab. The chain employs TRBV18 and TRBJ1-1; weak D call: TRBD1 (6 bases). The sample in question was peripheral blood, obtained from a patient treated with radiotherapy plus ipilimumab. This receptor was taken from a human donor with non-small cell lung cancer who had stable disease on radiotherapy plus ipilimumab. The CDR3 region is CASSPAPDSDTEAFF. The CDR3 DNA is TGTGCCAGCTCACCAGCTCCGGACAGCGACACTGAAGCTTTCTTT.